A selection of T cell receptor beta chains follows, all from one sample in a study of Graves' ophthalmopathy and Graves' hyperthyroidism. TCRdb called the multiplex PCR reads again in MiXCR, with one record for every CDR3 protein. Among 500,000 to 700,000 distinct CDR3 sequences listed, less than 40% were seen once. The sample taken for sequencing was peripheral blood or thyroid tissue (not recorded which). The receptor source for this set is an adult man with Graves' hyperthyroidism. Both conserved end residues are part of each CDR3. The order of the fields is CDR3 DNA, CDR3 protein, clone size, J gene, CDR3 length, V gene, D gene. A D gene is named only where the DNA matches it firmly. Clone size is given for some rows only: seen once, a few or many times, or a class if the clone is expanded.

TGCAGTGCTAGAGCCAGAGACACTGAAGCTTTCTTT CSARARDTEAFF many TRBJ1-1 12 TRBV20-1 NA
TGCAGCGTTGCAGGGGGTGGCTACACCTTC CSVAGGGYTF NA TRBJ1-2 10 TRBV29-1 TRBD1
TGTGCCAGCAGCCGATCCCCGGGGCAGACCACAGATACGCAGTATTTT CASSRSPGQTTDTQYF NA TRBJ2-3 16 TRBV7-8 NA
TGCAGCTTAAGGTCAGGCCACCTGCCTGGCTACACCTTC CSLRSGHLPGYTF few TRBJ1-2 13 TRBV29-1 NA
TGCGCCAGCAGCCAAGAACAGGGACACAACTATGGCTACACCTTC CASSQEQGHNYGYTF NA TRBJ1-2 15 TRBV4-1 NA
TGTGCCAGCAGTCCGACAGTATTCAATCAGCCCCAGCATTTT CASSPTVFNQPQHF many TRBJ1-5 14 TRBV6-6 NA
TGTGCCAGCAGCCAGACTTCCTACGAGCAGTACTTC CASSQTSYEQYF NA TRBJ2-7 12 TRBV7-8 NA
TGTGCCACCAGTGATTCTACGACAGGGGCCCTTTTCGAGGGCTACACCTTC CATSDSTTGALFEGYTF NA TRBJ1-2 17 TRBV24-1 TRBD1
TGTGCCAGCAAGGGGACGGGGGGCGGGAGCAATCAGCCCCAGCATTTT CASKGTGGGSNQPQHF many TRBJ1-5 16 TRBV6-5 NA
TGTGCCAGCAGTTTTAAGGGGGCTGGGGGCTACACCATATATTTT CASSFKGAGGYTIYF NA TRBJ1-3 15 TRBV12-3/TRBV12-4 TRBD1
TGCAGTGCGACTAGCGGGGGTGGAGAGACCCAGTACTTC CSATSGGGETQYF many TRBJ2-5 13 TRBV20-1 TRBD2
TGCAGCGTTGAGAGATCGATGGTACGGGAAAACTTAAACTATGAGCAGTTCTTC CSVERSMVRENLNYEQFF NA TRBJ2-1 18 TRBV29-1 NA
TGTGCCAGCAGTTTCCTGGGCGGGGGCGGTGAGACCCAGTACTTC CASSFLGGGGETQYF few TRBJ2-5 15 TRBV12-3/TRBV12-4 NA
TGTGCCATCAGTGATCCCAACGAGCAGTACTTC CAISDPNEQYF many TRBJ2-7 11 TRBV10-3 NA
TGTGCCAGCAGCTTAGTCAGGAAATCCTACGAGCAGTACTTC CASSLVRKSYEQYF NA TRBJ2-7 14 TRBV7-8 NA
TGTGCCAGCAGCCACGGGACTAGCGGGAGCATTGGCGGGGAGCTGTTTTTT CASSHGTSGSIGGELFF many TRBJ2-2 17 TRBV9 TRBD2
TGCGCCAGCAGCGGTACCTGGGACCAGCTTTTCTTT CASSGTWDQLFF many TRBJ1-1 12 TRBV10-1 NA
TGTGCCAGCAGAATGGACAGGGGCTACGAGCAGTACTTC CASRMDRGYEQYF NA TRBJ2-7 13 TRBV7-9 TRBD1
TGTGCCAGCAGCTTAGTTACGGGGCTTCAAGAGACCCAGTACTTC CASSLVTGLQETQYF NA TRBJ2-5 15 TRBV7-2 NA
TGCAGCGTACTCTCTAACAATGAAAAACTGTTTTTT CSVLSNNEKLFF once TRBJ1-4 12 TRBV29-1 NA
TGTGCCACCCAGGACGGGGTTCATCATACGCAGTATTTT CATQDGVHHTQYF once TRBJ2-3 13 TRBV10-3 NA
TGTGCCAGCAGCTCCCTGACCTGGAGGGGGGCGAACACCGGGGAGCTGTTTTTT CASSSLTWRGANTGELFF many TRBJ2-2 18 TRBV5-5 NA
TGCAGTGCTAGGGGCGGACAGGGGTTAGATAATTCACCCCTCCACTTT CSARGGQGLDNSPLHF NA TRBJ1-6 16 TRBV20-1 TRBD1
TGCGCCAGCACCTCGGGACAGGGGAACACTGAAGCTTTCTTT CASTSGQGNTEAFF NA TRBJ1-1 14 TRBV10-2 TRBD1
TGCAGTGCTCTCGGGGGGTTTGGCAACACCTTC CSALGGFGNTF few TRBJ1-2 11 TRBV20-1 NA
TGTGCCAGCAGCCCAGCGGGACAGCTAAACACTGAAGCTTTCTTT CASSPAGQLNTEAFF NA TRBJ1-1 15 TRBV7-2 TRBD1
TGTGCCTGGAGTGTATCGGGATTGCAGTACGAGCAGTACTTC CAWSVSGLQYEQYF NA TRBJ2-7 14 TRBV30 NA
TGTGCCAGTAGTGCCGGGATACCGAACACTGAAGCTTTCTTT CASSAGIPNTEAFF many TRBJ1-1 14 TRBV19 NA
TGTGCCAGCAGCTTAGGTCCTGCGCTGACTGGAAACACCATATATTTT CASSLGPALTGNTIYF NA TRBJ1-3 16 TRBV11-3 NA
TGTGCCAGCAGAGTAGCGGGAGGTCTCGGGGAGCTGTTTTTT CASRVAGGLGELFF few TRBJ2-2 14 TRBV27 TRBD2
TGTGCCAGCAGCAAGACAGGGGGCGGGCACGAGACCCAGTACTTC CASSKTGGGHETQYF NA TRBJ2-5 15 TRBV7-9 TRBD1
TGCAGTGCTAGAGCCATTGGGGTCTCCTACGAGCAGTACTTC CSARAIGVSYEQYF many TRBJ2-7 14 TRBV20-1 NA
TGCGCCAGCACCCTACAGGGGCACTACAATGAGCAGTACTTC CASTLQGHYNEQYF NA TRBJ2-7 14 TRBV5-1 TRBD1
TGTGCCAGCAGCTTAACAGGGCCCGATCCCCATTCACCCCTCCACTTT CASSLTGPDPHSPLHF many TRBJ1-6 16 TRBV13 NA
TGTGCCAGTAGACCACCGGGACAGAGCAATCAGCCCCAGCATTTT CASRPPGQSNQPQHF NA TRBJ1-5 15 TRBV19 TRBD1
TGTGCCAGCAGCCTACAGGGGCTCCGCGAGGGACCCCTCCACTTT CASSLQGLREGPLHF NA TRBJ1-6 15 TRBV3-1 TRBD1
TGCAGTGCTAGCGGAACAGGGGGCTTT CSASGTGGF NA TRBJ2-2 9 TRBV20-1 TRBD1
TGTGCCAGCAGCTTAGGAGGAGGGGCGTCCTACGAGCAGTACTTC CASSLGGGASYEQYF many TRBJ2-7 15 TRBV7-8 NA
TGCGCCAGCAGCTTGGCGCCTAGCGGGGGCAACGTCCTGACTTTC CASSLAPSGGNVLTF once TRBJ2-6 15 TRBV5-1 TRBD2
TGTGCCAGCAGCTTAGCGCCCCAGGGGGCCTACGAGCAGTACTTC CASSLAPQGAYEQYF many TRBJ2-7 15 TRBV7-2 TRBD1
TGTGCCAGCAGTTTAGCGGGAGGATGGCACAATGAGCAGTTCTTC CASSLAGGWHNEQFF NA TRBJ2-1 15 TRBV12-3/TRBV12-4 NA
TGCGCCAGCAGCTTCCGGGGCCCCGCAAACATCGATGAGCAGTTCTTC CASSFRGPANIDEQFF NA TRBJ2-1 16 TRBV5-1 NA
TGTGCCAGCAGCTTAAAGTCCAGGGGAGAGACCATATATTTT CASSLKSRGETIYF once TRBJ1-3 14 TRBV7-3 NA
TGTGCCAGCAGCCTTGCCGAGGGTTATGGCTACACCTTC CASSLAEGYGYTF NA TRBJ1-2 13 TRBV5-1 NA
TGTGCCAGCGTCCGGGACTACCAAGAGACCCAGTACTTC CASVRDYQETQYF NA TRBJ2-5 13 TRBV25-1 NA
TGCGCCAGCAGCAACCGTAGACAGGGTAGCGATTTCGAGCAGTACTTC CASSNRRQGSDFEQYF many TRBJ2-7 16 TRBV5-1 TRBD1
TGTGCCAGCAGCTCGGGGAGGACAGAGATCTATGGCTACACCTTC CASSSGRTEIYGYTF many TRBJ1-2 15 TRBV7-9 NA
TGTGCCAGCAGCTTGGGACAGGCTAATGAAAAACTGTTTTTT CASSLGQANEKLFF many TRBJ1-4 14 TRBV7-9 TRBD1